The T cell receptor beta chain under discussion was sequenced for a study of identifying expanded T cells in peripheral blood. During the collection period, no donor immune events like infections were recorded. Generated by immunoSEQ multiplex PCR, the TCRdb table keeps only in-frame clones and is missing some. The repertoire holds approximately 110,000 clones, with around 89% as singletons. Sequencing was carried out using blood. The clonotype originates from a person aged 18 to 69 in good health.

The CDR3 reads CASSLGVGTWGDEQYF. CDR3 DNA sequence: TGTGCCAGCAGCTTAGGCGTAGGGACCTGGGGGGACGAGCAGTACTTC. The chain links TRBV7-2 to TRBJ2-7, with D possibly TRBD2 on 6 matching bases. V lost 1 base to trimming and J lost 5 bases, with 18 bases between them. Germline-derived CDR1 and CDR2 are SGHTA and FQGNSA. The CDR3 is 16 amino acids.